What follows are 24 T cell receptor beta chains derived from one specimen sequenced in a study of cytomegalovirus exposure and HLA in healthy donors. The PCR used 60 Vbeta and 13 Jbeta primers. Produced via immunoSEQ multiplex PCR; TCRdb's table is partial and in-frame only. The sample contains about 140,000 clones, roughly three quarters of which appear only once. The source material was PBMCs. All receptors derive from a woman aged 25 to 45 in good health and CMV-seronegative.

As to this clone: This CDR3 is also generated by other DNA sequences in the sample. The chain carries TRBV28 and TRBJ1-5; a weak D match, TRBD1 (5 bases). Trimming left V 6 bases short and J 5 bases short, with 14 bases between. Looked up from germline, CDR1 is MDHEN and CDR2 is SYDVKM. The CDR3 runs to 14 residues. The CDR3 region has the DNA TGTGCCAGCAGCCTCGCAGGGCGAGATCAGCCCCAGCATTTT. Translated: CASSLAGRDQPQHF.

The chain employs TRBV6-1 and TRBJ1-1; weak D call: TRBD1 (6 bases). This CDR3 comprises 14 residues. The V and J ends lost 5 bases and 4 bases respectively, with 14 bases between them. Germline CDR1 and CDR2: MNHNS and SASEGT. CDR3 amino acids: CASSLLGQITEAFF. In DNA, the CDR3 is TGTGCCAGCAGTCTCCTAGGACAGATCACTGAAGCTTTCTTT.

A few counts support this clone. The DNA for the CDR3 is TGTGCCAGTAGTACCCTCTCCGGGGGTTACTATGGCTACACCTTC. It translates to CASSTLSGGYYGYTF. The rearrangement links TRBV19 to TRBJ1-2; maybe TRBD1 (5 bases). The germline V gene has CDR1 LNHDA and CDR2 SQIVND (reference sequence). The V end was cut by 4 bases, the J end by 3 bases, with 15 bases between. This CDR3 spans 15 amino acids.

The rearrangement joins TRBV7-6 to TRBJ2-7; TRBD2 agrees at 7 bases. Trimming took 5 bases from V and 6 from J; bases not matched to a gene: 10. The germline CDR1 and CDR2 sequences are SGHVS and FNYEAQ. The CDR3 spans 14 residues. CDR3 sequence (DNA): TGTGCCAGCAGCCGCGGGGCGAGGGAGGGCGAGCAGTACTTC. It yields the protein CASSRGAREGEQYF.

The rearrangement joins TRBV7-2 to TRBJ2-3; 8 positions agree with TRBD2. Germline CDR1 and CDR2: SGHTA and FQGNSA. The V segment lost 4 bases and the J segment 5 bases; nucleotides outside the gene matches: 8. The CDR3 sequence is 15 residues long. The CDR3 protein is CASSSVSGGIDTQYF. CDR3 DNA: TGTGCCAGCAGCTCCGTAAGCGGGGGTATAGATACGCAGTATTTT.

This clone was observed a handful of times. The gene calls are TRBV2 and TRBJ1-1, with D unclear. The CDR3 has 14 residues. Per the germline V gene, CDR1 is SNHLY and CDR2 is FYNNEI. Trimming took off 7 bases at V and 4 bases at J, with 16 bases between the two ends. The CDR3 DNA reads TGTGCCAGCAAGGTAACTGGGAGTGGCACTGAAGCTTTCTTT. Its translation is CASKVTGSGTEAFF.

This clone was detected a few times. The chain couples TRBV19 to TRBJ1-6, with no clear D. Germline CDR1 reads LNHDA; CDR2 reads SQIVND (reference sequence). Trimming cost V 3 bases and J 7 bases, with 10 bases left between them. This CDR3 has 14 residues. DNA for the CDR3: TGTGCCAGTAGTATCGAGTTGGAGAATTCACCCCTCCACTTT. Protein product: CASSIELENSPLHF.

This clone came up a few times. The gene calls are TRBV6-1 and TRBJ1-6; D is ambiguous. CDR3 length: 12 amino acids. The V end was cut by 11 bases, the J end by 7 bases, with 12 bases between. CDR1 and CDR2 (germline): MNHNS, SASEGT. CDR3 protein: CASRLGNSPLHF. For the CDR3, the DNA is TGTGCCTCCCGACTAGGGAATTCACCCCTCCACTTT.

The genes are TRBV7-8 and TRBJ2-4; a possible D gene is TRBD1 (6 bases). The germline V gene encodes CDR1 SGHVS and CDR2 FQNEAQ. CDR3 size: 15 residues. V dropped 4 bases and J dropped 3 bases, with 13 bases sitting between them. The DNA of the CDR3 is TGTGCCAGCAGCTACAGGGTAGGCGGCAAAAACATTCAGTACTTC. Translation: CASSYRVGGKNIQYF.

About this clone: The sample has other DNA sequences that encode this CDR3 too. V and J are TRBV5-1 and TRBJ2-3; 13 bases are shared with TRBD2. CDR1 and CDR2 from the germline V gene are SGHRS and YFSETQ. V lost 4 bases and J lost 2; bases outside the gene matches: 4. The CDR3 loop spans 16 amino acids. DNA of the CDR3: TGCGCCAGCAGCAGTGGACTAGCGGGGGCCACAGATACGCAGTATTTT. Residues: CASSSGLAGATDTQYF.

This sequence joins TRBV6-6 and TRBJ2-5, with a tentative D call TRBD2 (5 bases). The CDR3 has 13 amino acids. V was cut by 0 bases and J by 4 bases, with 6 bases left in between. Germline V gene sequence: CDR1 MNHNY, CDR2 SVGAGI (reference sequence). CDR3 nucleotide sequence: TGTGCCAGCAGTTACTCGGGAGTAGAGACCCAGTACTTC. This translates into CASSYSGVETQYF.

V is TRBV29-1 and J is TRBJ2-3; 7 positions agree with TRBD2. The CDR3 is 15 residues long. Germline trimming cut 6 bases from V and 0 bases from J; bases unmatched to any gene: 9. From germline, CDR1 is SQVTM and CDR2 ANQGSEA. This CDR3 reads CSVGGEDASTDTQYF. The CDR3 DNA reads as TGCAGCGTGGGGGGGGAGGACGCTAGCACAGATACGCAGTATTTT.

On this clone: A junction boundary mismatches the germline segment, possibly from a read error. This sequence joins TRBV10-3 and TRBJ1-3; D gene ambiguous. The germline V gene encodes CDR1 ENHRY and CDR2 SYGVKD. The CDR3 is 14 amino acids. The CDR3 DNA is TGTGCCAGCAGTTACGGGAGCTCTGGAAACACCATATATTTT. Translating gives CASSYGSSGNTIYF.

CDR3 in DNA: TGTGCCAGCAGTCGCTCCGGGACAGGGGCGATCTATGGCTACACCTTC. Translation gives CASSRSGTGAIYGYTF. The V and J genes are TRBV25-1 and TRBJ1-2; 10 nucleotides agree with TRBD1. The CDR3 covers 16 residues. Germline loops: CDR1 MGHDK, CDR2 SYGVNS. V lost 5 bases to trimming and J lost 4 bases; unmatched junction nucleotides: 10.

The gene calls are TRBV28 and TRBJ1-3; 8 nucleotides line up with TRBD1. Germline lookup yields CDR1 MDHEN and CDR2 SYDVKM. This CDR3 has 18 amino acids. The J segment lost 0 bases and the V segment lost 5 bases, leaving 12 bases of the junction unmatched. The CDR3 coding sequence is TGTGCCAGCAGTCCTGACCCGGGACAGGTGAACTCTGGAAACACCATATATTTT. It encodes CASSPDPGQVNSGNTIYF.

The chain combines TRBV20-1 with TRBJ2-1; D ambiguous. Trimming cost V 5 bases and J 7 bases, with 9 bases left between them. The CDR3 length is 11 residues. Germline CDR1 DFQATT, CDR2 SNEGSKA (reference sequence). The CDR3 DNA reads TGCAGTGCTGCCCTTCGGAATGAGCAGTTCTTC. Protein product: CSAALRNEQFF.

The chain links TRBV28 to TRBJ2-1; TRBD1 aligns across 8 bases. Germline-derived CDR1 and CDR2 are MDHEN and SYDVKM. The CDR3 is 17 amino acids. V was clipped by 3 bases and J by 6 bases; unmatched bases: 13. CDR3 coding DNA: TGTGCCAGCAGTTTCCCCACGATTACCGGACAGGGCAATGAGCAGTTCTTC. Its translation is CASSFPTITGQGNEQFF.

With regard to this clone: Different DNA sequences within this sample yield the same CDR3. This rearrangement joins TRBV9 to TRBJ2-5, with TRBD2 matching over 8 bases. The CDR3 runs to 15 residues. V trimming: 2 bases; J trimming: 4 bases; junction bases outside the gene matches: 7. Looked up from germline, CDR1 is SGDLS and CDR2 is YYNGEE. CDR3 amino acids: CASSVGSGGVETQYF. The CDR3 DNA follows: TGTGCCAGCAGCGTGGGGTCCGGGGGGGTAGAGACCCAGTACTTC.

The CDR3 loop reads CASSLARLPGLAGATYEQYF. Written as DNA, the CDR3 is TGCGCCAGCAGCTTGGCCAGACTTCCGGGACTAGCGGGCGCAACCTACGAGCAGTACTTC. V gene TRBV5-1 combines with J gene TRBJ2-5, with TRBD2 identical over 12 bases. Matching the DNA end better, TRBJ2-7 makes the J call doubtful. This CDR3 comprises 20 residues. Germline-derived CDR1 and CDR2 are SGHRS and YFSETQ.

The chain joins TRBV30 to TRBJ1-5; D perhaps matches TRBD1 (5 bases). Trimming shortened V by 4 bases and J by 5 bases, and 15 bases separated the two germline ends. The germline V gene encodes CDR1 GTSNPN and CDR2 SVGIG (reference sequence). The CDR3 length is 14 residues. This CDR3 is CAWNSGVGYQPQHF. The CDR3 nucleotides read TGTGCCTGGAATTCGGGGGTGGGATATCAGCCCCAGCATTTT.

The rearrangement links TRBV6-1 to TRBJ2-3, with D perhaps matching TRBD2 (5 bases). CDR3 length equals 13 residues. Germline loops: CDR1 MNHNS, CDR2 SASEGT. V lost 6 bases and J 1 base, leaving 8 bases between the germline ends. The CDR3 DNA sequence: TGTGCCAGCAGCCGGGAAGGCACAGATACGCAGTATTTT. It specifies CASSREGTDTQYF.

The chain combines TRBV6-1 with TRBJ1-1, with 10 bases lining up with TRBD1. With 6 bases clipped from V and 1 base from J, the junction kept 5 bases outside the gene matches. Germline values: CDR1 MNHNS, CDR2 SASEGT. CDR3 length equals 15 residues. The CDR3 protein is CASRGTGEGNTEAFF. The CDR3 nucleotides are TGTGCCAGCAGGGGGACAGGGGAGGGGAACACTGAAGCTTTCTTT.

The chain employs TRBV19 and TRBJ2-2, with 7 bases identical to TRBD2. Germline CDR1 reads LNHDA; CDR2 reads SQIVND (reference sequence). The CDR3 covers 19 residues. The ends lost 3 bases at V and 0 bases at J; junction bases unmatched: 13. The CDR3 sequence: CASSIAHHRAGANTGELFF. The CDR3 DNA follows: TGTGCCAGTAGTATTGCCCACCATCGGGCGGGAGCGAACACCGGGGAGCTGTTTTTT.

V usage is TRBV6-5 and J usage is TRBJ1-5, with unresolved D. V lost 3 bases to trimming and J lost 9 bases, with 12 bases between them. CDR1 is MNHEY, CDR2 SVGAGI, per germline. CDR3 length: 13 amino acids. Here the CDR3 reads CASSYGPARPQHF. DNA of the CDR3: TGTGCCAGCAGTTATGGTCCGGCTAGGCCCCAGCATTTT.